This TCR beta chain derives from a study of control samples from healthy donors and cancer patients. Assay: immunoSEQ multiplex PCR; the TCRdb copy retains only in-frame clones and omits some. The table shows about 89,000 clones, with around nine tenths occurring only once. V gave up 5 bases and J gave up 6 bases; unmatched junction bases: 7. The CDR3 is 14 amino acids. Germline V gene lookup returns CDR1 SEHNR and CDR2 FQNEAQ (reference sequence). The sequence was collected from a man younger than 45 in good health. V is TRBV7-9 and J is TRBJ2-1; TRBD1 agrees at 7 bases. Input material: blood. CDR3 nucleotide sequence: TGTGCCAGCAGCGCGTGGGGACAGTTCAATGAGCAGTTCTTC. Residues: CASSAWGQFNEQFF.